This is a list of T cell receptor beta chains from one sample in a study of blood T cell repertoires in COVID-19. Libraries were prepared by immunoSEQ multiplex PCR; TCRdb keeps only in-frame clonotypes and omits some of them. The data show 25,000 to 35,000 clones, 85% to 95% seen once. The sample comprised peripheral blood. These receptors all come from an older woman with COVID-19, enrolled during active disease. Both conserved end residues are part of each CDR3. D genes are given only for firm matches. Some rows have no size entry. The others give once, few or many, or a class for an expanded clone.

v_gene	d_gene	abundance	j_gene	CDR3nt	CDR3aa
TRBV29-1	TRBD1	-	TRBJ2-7	TGCAGCGTTGACCTACAGGGGGCGCGGGAGCAGTACTTC	CSVDLQGAREQYF
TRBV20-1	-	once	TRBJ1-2	TGCAGTGCTAGGTTGGGGCGCTACACCTTC	CSARLGRYTF
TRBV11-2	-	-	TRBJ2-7	TGTGCCAGCAGCTTAGCAGGAGGGTCCCTCGCCGAGCAGTACTTC	CASSLAGGSLAEQYF
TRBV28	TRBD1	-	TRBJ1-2	TGTGCCAGCATAAAATCAGGGGGCGCTAAAAGCTATGGCTACACCTTC	CASIKSGGAKSYGYTF
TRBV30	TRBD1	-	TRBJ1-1	TGTGCCTGGAACGACAGGGATGAAGCTTTCTTT	CAWNDRDEAFF
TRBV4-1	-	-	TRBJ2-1	TGCGCCAGCAGCCAATCCCGGACAGTCAATGAGCAGTTCTTC	CASSQSRTVNEQFF
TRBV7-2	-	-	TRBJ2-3	TGTGCCAGCAGCTCTCTGGGCGATACGCAGTATTTT	CASSSLGDTQYF
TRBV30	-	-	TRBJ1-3	TGTGCCTGGAGTACCGGACAGGGAAACACCATATATTTT	CAWSTGQGNTIYF
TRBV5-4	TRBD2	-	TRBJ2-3	TGTGCCAGCAGCTTACAGAGGACGGGAGGCGGGGACCGTAGCACAGATACGCAGTATTTT	CASSLQRTGGGDRSTDTQYF
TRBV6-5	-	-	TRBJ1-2	TGTGCCGCAACCCGAGCCTACCGCTATGGCTACACCTTC	CAATRAYRYGYTF
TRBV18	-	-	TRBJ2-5	TGTGCCAGCTCAGCGGGACTCCAAGAGACCCAGTACTTC	CASSAGLQETQYF
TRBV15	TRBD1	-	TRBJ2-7	TGTGCCACCAGCAGAGATCTCGGACAGGGGGCTTTCCACGAGCAGTACTTC	CATSRDLGQGAFHEQYF
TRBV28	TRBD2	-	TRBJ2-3	TGTGCCAGCAGGTTTAGCGGGGCGGGAACAGATACGCAGTATTTT	CASRFSGAGTDTQYF
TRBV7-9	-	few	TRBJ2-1	TGTGCCAGCAGCTCCGTCGGCGGGCACAATGAGCAGTTCTTC	CASSSVGGHNEQFF
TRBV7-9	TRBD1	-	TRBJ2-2	TGTGCCAGCAGCTTCCGGGACAGGGGACCCGGGGAGCTGTTTTTT	CASSFRDRGPGELFF
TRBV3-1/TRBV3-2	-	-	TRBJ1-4	TGTGCCAGCAGCCAAGGACGGGTGCGTACTGAAAAACTGTTTTTT	CASSQGRVRTEKLFF
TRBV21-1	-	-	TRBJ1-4	TGTGCCAGCAGGCCCTCCCCTATGTTTTTT	CASRPSPMFF
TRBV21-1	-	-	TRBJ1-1	TGTGCCAGCAACCACCCCAGAGTTGGGGGCAAAGCTTTCTTT	CASNHPRVGGKAFF
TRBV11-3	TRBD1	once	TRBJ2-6	TGTGCCAGCAGCTTAGGGACAGGGATTGCTGGGGCCAACGTCCTGACTTTC	CASSLGTGIAGANVLTF
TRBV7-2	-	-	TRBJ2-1	TGTGCCAGCAGCTTAGGGTCGGGAGCCCCCCACTACAATGAGCAGTTCTTC	CASSLGSGAPHYNEQFF
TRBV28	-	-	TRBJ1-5	TGTGCCAGCAGTTTCCGGGATTACACTTATAGCAATCAGCCCCAGCATTTT	CASSFRDYTYSNQPQHF
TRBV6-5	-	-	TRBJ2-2	TGTGCCAGCGCGGGGACAGCGAACACCGGGGAGCTGTTTTTT	CASAGTANTGELFF
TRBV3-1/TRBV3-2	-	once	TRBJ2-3	TGTGCCAGCAGCCAAGCTCCCAGGCAGGGGCCGAGGGCAGATACGCAGTATTTT	CASSQAPRQGPRADTQYF
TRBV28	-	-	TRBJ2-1	TGTGCCAGCAGGCTTACGGGACTTGGAGTCTACAATGAGCAGTTCTTC	CASRLTGLGVYNEQFF
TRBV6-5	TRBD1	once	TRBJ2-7	TGTGCCAGCAGTCCCGGACAGGGGGCCTACGAGCAGTACTTC	CASSPGQGAYEQYF
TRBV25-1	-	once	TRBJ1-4	TGTGCCAGCAGTGAATCGTGGGCCCCAGGAAAACTGTTTTTT	CASSESWAPGKLFF
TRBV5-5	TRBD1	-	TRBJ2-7	TGTGCCAGCAGCTTGTCCTCCCCCCGGGACAGGGGCTACGAGCAGTACTTC	CASSLSSPRDRGYEQYF
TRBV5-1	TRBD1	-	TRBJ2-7	TGCGCCAGCAGCCCAGCCGGACAGGGACCATCCTACGGGCAGTACTTC	CASSPAGQGPSYGQYF
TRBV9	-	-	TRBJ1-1	TGTGCCAGCAGCATGGGGCAGATGAACACTGAAGCTTTCTTT	CASSMGQMNTEAFF
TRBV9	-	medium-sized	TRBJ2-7	TGTGCCAGCAGCGTAGCTGAGAGGAACGAGCAGTACTTC	CASSVAERNEQYF
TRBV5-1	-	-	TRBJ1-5	TGCGCCAGCAGCGGAACGACAGACCGGACCCCTCTAAATCAGCCCCAGCATTTT	CASSGTTDRTPLNQPQHF